This TCR beta chain was found in a study of blood T cell repertoires in COVID-19. Background on the study: Specimens from acute and convalescent COVID-19 originated in the United States, Italy and Spain.

Data came from immunoSEQ multiplex PCR; TCRdb stores just in-frame clones and leaves some out. The sample yields about 300,000 clones, 70% to 90% seen once. Germline V gene data show CDR1 as LNHDA and CDR2 as SQIVND (reference sequence). This CDR3 region has 15 residues. Trimming cost V 8 bases and J 3 bases; bases outside gene matches: 10. The clonotype was recovered from a woman aged 25 to 39 who had recovered from COVID-19. Sequenced: PBMCs or T cells enriched from blood (not recorded which). The V gene is TRBV19, the J gene TRBJ2-5; 9 bases fit TRBD2. The CDR3 loop is CASCAPSGAEETQYF. CDR3 DNA sequence: TGTGCCAGTTGCGCGCCTAGCGGGGCAGAAGAGACCCAGTACTTC.